The 21 T cell receptor beta chains below were found in one sample sequenced in a study of CD8 T cells in Susac syndrome. With random hexamers, reverse transcription was performed on roughly 0.5 to 1 ug of RNA. One entry per CDR3 protein, called by TCRdb with MiXCR from the immunoSEQ multiplex PCR reads. This repertoire shows roughly 200,000 distinct CDR3 sequences, roughly 94% found once; its top ten account for approximately 0.1%. Sequencing input: CD4+ T cells from PBMCs. The receptors here all came from a human donor in good health.

CDR3 protein: CAWSAWSGPQGDTQYF. CDR3 in DNA: TGTGCCTGGAGCGCCTGGTCAGGGCCCCAAGGAGATACGCAGTATTTT. The J gene is TRBJ2-3, the V gene TRBV30; a weak D match, TRBD1 (5 bases). Germline loops: CDR1 GTSNPN, CDR2 SVGIG (reference sequence). The CDR3 totals 16 residues. Trimming took off 3 bases at V and 5 bases at J, with 21 bases between the two ends.

This chain links TRBV20-1 with TRBJ2-1; D remains ambiguous. The CDR3 sequence is 14 residues long. Trimming cost V 4 bases and J 8 bases, with 18 bases left between them. Per the germline V gene, CDR1 is DFQATT and CDR2 is SNEGSKA (reference sequence). The CDR3 sequence: CSAIRARERYEQFF. Written as DNA, the CDR3 is TGCAGTGCTATAAGGGCTAGAGAGCGTTATGAGCAGTTCTTC.

J is TRBJ2-3 and V is TRBV28, with 13 bases fitting TRBD2. CDR1 is MDHEN and CDR2 is SYDVKM in the germline V gene. This CDR3 has 16 residues. J gave up 5 bases and V 5 bases, and 7 bases lay outside the gene matches. CDR3 residues: CASSVTSGRARDTQYF. The CDR3 DNA reads TGTGCCAGCAGTGTTACTAGCGGGAGGGCCAGAGATACGCAGTATTTT.

The CDR3 sequence: CASSQDRGTDTQYF. The DNA of the CDR3 is TGCGCCAGCAGCCAAGACAGGGGAACAGATACGCAGTATTTT. The genes are TRBV4-1 and TRBJ2-3, with a weak D call TRBD1 (6 bases). CDR3 length: 14 amino acids. Between the trimmed V and J ends, which lost 0 bases and 3 bases, there was a span of 7 bases. Per germline, CDR1 MGHRA and CDR2 YSYEKL.

The J gene is TRBJ2-3, the V gene TRBV5-4, with D hard to call. The ends were cut back, 0 bases at V and 2 bases at J, with 4 bases in the middle. The CDR3 is 13 residues long. In germline, CDR1 is SGHNT, CDR2 YYREEE (reference sequence). CDR3 amino acids: CASSLEVTDTQYF. CDR3 nucleotide sequence: TGTGCCAGCAGCTTGGAGGTCACAGATACGCAGTATTTT.

The J gene is TRBJ2-5, the V gene TRBV19, with TRBD2 identical over 8 bases. The CDR3 consists of 14 residues. V dropped 9 bases and J dropped 4; count of bases not matched to a gene: 10. Germline V gives CDR1 LNHDA, CDR2 SQIVND (reference sequence). The CDR3 region is CASRPAGARETQYF. In DNA form, the CDR3 reads TGTGCCAGCAGGCCAGCGGGAGCTCGAGAGACCCAGTACTTC.

The chain uses TRBV6-5 and TRBJ2-2, with TRBD1 matching 7 bases. The CDR3 is 18 residues long. In germline, CDR1 is MNHEY, CDR2 SVGAGI. V shed 2 bases and J 1 base; nucleotides not matched to a gene: 10. The DNA for the CDR3 is TGTGCCAGCAGTTACGACAGGGTAAACCTTCGGAACACCGGGGAGCTGTTTTTT. Translation gives CASSYDRVNLRNTGELFF.

This clonotype was counted once. The chain joins TRBV30 to TRBJ2-7, with a tentative D call TRBD1 (6 bases). The CDR3 is 13 residues long. Per germline, CDR1 GTSNPN and CDR2 SVGIG (reference sequence). Between the trimmed V and J ends, which lost 5 bases and 0 bases, there was a span of 11 bases. The CDR3 DNA follows: TGTGCCTGGGGCAGGGGTCTCTCCTACGAGCAGTACTTC. The encoded protein is CAWGRGLSYEQYF.

The chain joins TRBV24-1 to TRBJ2-7; TRBD2 agrees at 9 bases. Germline V gives CDR1 KGHDR, CDR2 SFDVKD. This CDR3 contains 15 residues. V was pared by 1 base and J by 4 bases, with 4 bases of the junction left unmatched. CDR3 DNA: TGTGCCACCAGTGATTTTACCAGCGGGAGGTACGAGCAGTACTTC. It translates to CATSDFTSGRYEQYF.

This rearrangement joins TRBV12-3 or TRBV12-4 to TRBJ1-1; no clear D gene. V lost 0 bases, J lost 1 base, and 12 bases lay in between. This CDR3 is built from 16 residues. CDR3 nucleotides: TGTGCCAGCAGTTTAGCGCAGACTCCTGCGAACACTGAAGCTTTCTTT. The encoded protein is CASSLAQTPANTEAFF.

This CDR3 is CASSWDRANYGYTF. CDR3 DNA sequence: TGTGCCAGCAGCTGGGACAGGGCTAACTATGGCTACACCTTC. The chain combines TRBV7-2 with TRBJ1-2, with 9 bases matching TRBD1. Per germline, CDR1 SGHTA and CDR2 FQGNSA. The CDR3 sequence is 14 residues long. Trimming cost V 4 bases and J 0 bases; bases outside gene matches: 0.

The genes are TRBV6-6 and TRBJ2-5; D is unclear. Deletions cut 2 bases from V and 3 bases from J, with 13 bases between. Germline V lookup: CDR1 MNHNY, CDR2 SVGAGI (reference sequence). This CDR3 contains 15 residues. The CDR3: CASSYGFPWEETQYF. DNA for the CDR3: TGTGCCAGCAGTTACGGCTTTCCATGGGAAGAGACCCAGTACTTC.

The chain has TRBV4-2 and TRBJ1-2, with D tentatively TRBD1 (5 bases). CDR1 is LGHNA, CDR2 YNFKEQ, per germline. CDR3 length: 12 residues. V lost 4 bases and J lost 8, with 11 bases in between. CDR3 sequence: CASSRQEGGYTF. The CDR3 bases are TGTGCCAGCAGCCGCCAGGAGGGGGGCTACACCTTC.

The CDR3 sequence: CAWTRDRDTEAFF. The DNA for the CDR3 is TGTGCCTGGACCCGGGACAGGGACACTGAAGCTTTCTTT. This chain connects TRBV30 to TRBJ1-1; 9 bases match TRBD1. From germline, CDR1 is GTSNPN and CDR2 SVGIG (reference sequence). The CDR3 has 13 residues. Trimming removed 4 bases from V and 3 bases from J; junction bases left unmatched: 3.

The rearrangement uses TRBV12-3 or TRBV12-4 and TRBJ2-1, with 9 bases fitting TRBD2. The CDR3 loop spans 16 amino acids. Unmatched junction bases numbered 8, after V lost 5 bases and J lost 3 bases. The chain's CDR3 is CASSIRLAVFYNEQFF. The CDR3, as DNA: TGTGCCAGCAGTATTCGACTAGCGGTATTCTACAATGAGCAGTTCTTC.

The chain joins TRBV30 to TRBJ2-3; TRBD2 aligns across 8 bases. Germline V lookup: CDR1 GTSNPN, CDR2 SVGIG (reference sequence). CDR3 length: 15 amino acids. Unmatched junction bases numbered 7, after V lost 3 bases and J lost 2 bases. The CDR3 loop is CAWRALADYTDTQYF. In DNA form, the CDR3 reads TGTGCCTGGAGGGCACTAGCGGACTACACAGATACGCAGTATTTT.

V usage is TRBV6-5 and J usage is TRBJ2-3; D remains ambiguous. The CDR3 loop spans 15 amino acids. Germline V gene sequence: CDR1 MNHEY, CDR2 SVGAGI. V lost 0 bases and J 0 bases, leaving 7 bases between the germline ends. The CDR3 DNA sequence: TGTGCCAGCAGTTACTCGATACTGAGCACAGATACGCAGTATTTT. Translation: CASSYSILSTDTQYF.

The gene calls are TRBV29-1 and TRBJ2-3, with D perhaps TRBD1 or TRBD2 (6 bases each). Per germline, CDR1 SQVTM and CDR2 ANQGSEA. V was cut by 4 bases and J by 2 bases, with 25 bases left in between. There are 18 residues in the CDR3. The CDR3, as DNA: TGCAGCGTTGCCCGGACCTACTTTGTAAGGGGGGCCACAGATACGCAGTATTTT. It translates to CSVARTYFVRGATDTQYF.

This chain connects TRBV2 to TRBJ1-3; 12 bases are a match to TRBD1. The V and J ends lost 3 bases and 3 bases, in that order; junction bases with no gene match: 12. Germline CDR1 and CDR2: SNHLY and FYNNEI. The CDR3 covers 19 residues. CDR3 DNA sequence: TGTGCCAGCAGTGACCGGGACAGGGGGCACCTGGGATATGGAAACACCATATATTTT. As protein: CASSDRDRGHLGYGNTIYF.

This clonotype was found a few times. The rearrangement links TRBV5-1 to TRBJ2-3; possibly TRBD1 for D (5 bases). The CDR3 runs to 15 residues. The V end was cut by 0 bases, the J end by 0 bases, with 8 bases between. Germline CDR1 is SGHRS and CDR2 is YFSETQ. CDR3 bases: TGCGCCAGCAGCTTGGAACAGGCCAGCACAGATACGCAGTATTTT. It encodes CASSLEQASTDTQYF.

J is TRBJ2-1 and V is TRBV30, with TRBD2 identical over 9 bases. The ends lost 0 bases at V and 5 bases at J; junction bases unmatched: 8. In germline, CDR1 is GTSNPN, CDR2 SVGIG (reference sequence). There are 16 residues in the CDR3. The CDR3 region is CAWSVQAGGAHNEQFF. The CDR3 DNA sequence: TGTGCCTGGAGTGTACAGGCGGGAGGGGCCCACAATGAGCAGTTCTTC.